This T cell receptor beta chain was identified during a study of beta chain features in type 1 diabetes. General observations from the study: Moderate yet significant TCRB CDR3 shortening was seen in Type 1 diabetes patients in all four CD4+ subsets.

Every isolated RNA sample was fully reverse transcribed, so sequencing captured expressed TCRB transcripts. Generated by immunoSEQ multiplex PCR, the TCRdb table keeps only in-frame clones and is missing some. The sample has some 350,000 clones; less than 15% are singletons. A remark on this clone: Its target is unknown.

Per the germline V gene, CDR1 is MDHEN and CDR2 is SYDVKM. The CDR3 spans 15 residues. V gave up 3 bases and J gave up 6 bases; unmatched junction bases: 9. The sequenced sample was naive CD4+ T cells from blood. The source is a woman younger than 35 with type 1 diabetes. The chain couples TRBV28 to TRBJ2-7; 9 nucleotides agree with TRBD1. DNA for the CDR3: TGTGCCAGCAGTTTGGGGGGGACAGGGCCCGTCGAGCAGTACTTC. It yields the protein CASSLGGTGPVEQYF.